This T cell receptor (beta chain) originates from a study of shared clonotypes between healthy human individuals. Germline loops: CDR1 LNHDA, CDR2 SQIVND (reference sequence). Trimming took off 9 bases at V and 5 bases at J, with 17 bases between the two ends. The CDR3 contains 14 residues. It was at deep level that the assay was run. Using immunoSEQ multiplex PCR, the repertoire was profiled, and TCRdb retains in-frame clones only, with some absent. The sample records about 490,000 clones, around 80% being singletons. In its sample, this clone was seen once. The TCR originated in a woman in her forties in good health. Some clones in this sample may be carry-over from other donors' samples. Sequencing was performed on PBMCs. V usage is TRBV19 and J usage is TRBJ1-5; D gene uncertain. Here the CDR3 DNA reads TGTGCCAGCACCCTCCGGGCAGCCCATCAGCCCCAGCATTTT. Protein: CASTLRAAHQPQHF.